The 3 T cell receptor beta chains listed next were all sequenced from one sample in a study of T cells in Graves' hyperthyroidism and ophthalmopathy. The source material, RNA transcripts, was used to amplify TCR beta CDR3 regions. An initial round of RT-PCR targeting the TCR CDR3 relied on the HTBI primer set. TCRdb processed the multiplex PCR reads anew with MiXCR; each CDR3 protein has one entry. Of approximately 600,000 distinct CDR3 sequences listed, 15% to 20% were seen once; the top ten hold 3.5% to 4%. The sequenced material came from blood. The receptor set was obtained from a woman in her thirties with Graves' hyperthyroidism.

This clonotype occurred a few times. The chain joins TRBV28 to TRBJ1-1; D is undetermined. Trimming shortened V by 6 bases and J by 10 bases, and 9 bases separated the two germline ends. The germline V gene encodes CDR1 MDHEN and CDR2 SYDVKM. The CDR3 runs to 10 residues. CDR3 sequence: CASSPPRAFF. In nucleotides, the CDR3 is TGTGCCAGCAGCCCGCCCCGAGCTTTCTTT.

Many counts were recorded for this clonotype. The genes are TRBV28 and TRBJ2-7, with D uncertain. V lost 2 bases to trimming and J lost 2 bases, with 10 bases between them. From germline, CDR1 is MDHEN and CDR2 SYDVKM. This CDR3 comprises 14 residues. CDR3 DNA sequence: TGTGCCAGCAGTTTACTCCGGCGAGCCTACGAGCAGTACTTC. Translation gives CASSLLRRAYEQYF.

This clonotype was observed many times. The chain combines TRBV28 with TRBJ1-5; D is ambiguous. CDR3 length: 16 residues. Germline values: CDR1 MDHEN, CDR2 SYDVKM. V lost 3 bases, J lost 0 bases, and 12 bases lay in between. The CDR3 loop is CASSLVGVNSNQPQHF. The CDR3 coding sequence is TGTGCCAGCAGTTTGGTCGGGGTTAATAGCAATCAGCCCCAGCATTTT.